Sequencing of this T cell receptor (beta chain) was carried out in a study of blood T cell repertoires in COVID-19. On the study more broadly: From T cells, B-cell-depleted T cells, or PBMCs came the material, which was cDNA or gDNA.

Study processing details: The assay estimated nucleated cells by amplifying reference gene primers. The method was immunoSEQ multiplex PCR; TCRdb's version includes in-frame clones alone and lacks a portion of them. That table supplies the V and J calls and clone size; D and trimming were determined from the DNA. The sample has 250,000 or so clones; under 90% are singletons. In germline, CDR1 is SGDLS, CDR2 YYNGEE. V lost 3 bases, J lost 1 base, and 5 bases stayed unmatched. The CDR3 sequence is 16 residues long. This sequence joins TRBV9 and TRBJ2-2; 8 bases fit TRBD2. Sequences were obtained from PBMCs or T cells enriched from blood (not recorded which). This TCR came from a man aged 35 to 55 who had recovered from COVID-19. CDR3 sequence (DNA): TGTGCCAGCAGCGCGGGACTAGTCGGGAACACCGGGGAGCTGTTTTTT. Translated: CASSAGLVGNTGELFF.